Presented here are 25 T cell receptor beta chains from one specimen sequenced in a study of a mutant IDH1 vaccine in newly diagnosed glioma. Assay used: immunoSEQ multiplex PCR; TCRdb lists only in-frame clones, some missing. In the table there are about 120,000 clones, 75% to 90% of which are singletons. Time point of the sample: week 11, during vaccination. It was 300 ug of mutant IDH1 20-mer peptide that made up each vaccine dose, given with topical imiquimod. These receptors lack a known antigen. The sample consisted of PBMCs, taken from a glioma patient whose treatment included an IDH1 peptide vaccine. The receptors were gathered from a woman aged 50 to 65 with glioma.

V usage is TRBV15 and J usage is TRBJ2-3, with TRBD2 matching 9 bases. The germline V gene encodes CDR1 LNHNV and CDR2 YYDKDF (reference sequence). V lost 6 bases, J lost 2 bases, and 6 bases stayed unmatched. The CDR3 runs to 15 residues. CDR3 protein: CATREAGGLTDTQYF. In DNA form, the CDR3 reads TGTGCCACCAGAGAAGCGGGAGGACTCACAGATACGCAGTATTTT.

The chain joins TRBV30 to TRBJ2-5; 9 bases fit TRBD1. From germline, CDR1 is GTSNPN and CDR2 SVGIG (reference sequence). V lost 5 bases to trimming and J lost 4 bases; unmatched junction nucleotides: 11. There are 15 residues in the CDR3. The CDR3 reads CAWGGGTGFRETQYF. The CDR3 nucleotides are TGTGCCTGGGGGGGAGGGACAGGGTTTAGAGAGACCCAGTACTTC.

This clone was seen just once. The chain carries TRBV27 and TRBJ1-1; no reliable D call. Trimming cost V 7 bases and J 0 bases, with 18 bases left between them. The CDR3 contains 16 residues. Germline V gene sequence: CDR1 MNHEY, CDR2 SMNVEV (reference sequence). The CDR3 DNA sequence: TGTGCCAGCAACCTAAATCGTGACCCCATGAACACTGAAGCTTTCTTT. Translating gives CASNLNRDPMNTEAFF.

This clone was counted a single time. This chain joins TRBV15 and TRBJ2-4; D gene uncertain. The CDR3 has 17 amino acids. Trimming took off 4 bases at V and 0 bases at J, with 16 bases between the two ends. CDR1 and CDR2 (germline): LNHNV, YYDKDF (reference sequence). The CDR3 sequence is CATSTPKVKIAKNIQYF. DNA for the CDR3: TGTGCCACCAGCACCCCCAAAGTCAAAATAGCCAAAAACATTCAGTACTTC.

V and J are TRBV4-1 and TRBJ1-4, with D tentatively TRBD1 (5 bases). There are 15 residues in the CDR3. Germline loops: CDR1 MGHRA, CDR2 YSYEKL. Trimming took 0 bases from V and 4 from J, leaving 9 bases between them. CDR3 protein: CASSQEGPRNEKLFF. CDR3 coding DNA: TGCGCCAGCAGCCAAGAGGGACCGCGTAATGAAAAACTGTTTTTT.

The chain carries TRBV23-1 and TRBJ2-5; 14 bases are shared with TRBD2. TRBV23-1 is an ORF, with its function uncertain. The CDR3 totals 15 residues. With 4 bases clipped from V and 11 bases from J, the junction kept 9 bases outside the gene matches. The CDR3 protein is CASSLGTSGSQEQYF. CDR3 bases: TGCGCCAGCAGTCTTGGGACTAGCGGGAGCCAAGAGCAGTACTTC.

V usage is TRBV5-1 and J usage is TRBJ2-2, with 7 nucleotides matching TRBD1. J gave up 4 bases and V 3 bases, and 6 bases lay outside the gene matches. Germline CDR1 SGHRS, CDR2 YFSETQ. This CDR3 spans 15 amino acids. The CDR3 protein is CASSSQGIGTGELFF. The CDR3 nucleotides read TGCGCCAGCAGCTCACAGGGGATTGGCACCGGGGAGCTGTTTTTT.

This clone was detected only once. The chain combines TRBV6-1 with TRBJ2-2; D gene ambiguous. V shed 0 bases and J shed 3 bases, with 5 bases lying between them. The CDR3 runs to 14 residues. CDR1 and CDR2 (germline): MNHNS, SASEGT. CDR3 nucleotide sequence: TGTGCCAGCAGTGAAGCTGGGGACACCGGGGAGCTGTTTTTT. It encodes CASSEAGDTGELFF.

The rearrangement links TRBV9 to TRBJ2-7; tentatively, D is TRBD1 (6 bases). V was clipped by 5 bases and J by 3 bases, with 12 bases between them. In germline, CDR1 is SGDLS, CDR2 YYNGEE. The CDR3 runs 13 residues. This CDR3 is CASSPGAVYEQYF. The CDR3 region has the DNA TGTGCCAGCAGTCCAGGGGCGGTCTACGAGCAGTACTTC.

The J gene is TRBJ2-1, the V gene TRBV9; weak D call: TRBD2 (6 bases). Trimming shortened V by 0 bases and J by 4 bases, and 11 bases separated the two germline ends. Germline V gene sequence: CDR1 SGDLS, CDR2 YYNGEE. The CDR3 spans 15 residues. CDR3 sequence (DNA): TGTGCCAGCAGCGTAGGTGACGGGAGTTACAATGAGCAGTTCTTC. As protein: CASSVGDGSYNEQFF.

The V call is TRBV18, the J call TRBJ2-7; 8 nucleotides align to TRBD1. This CDR3 region has 15 residues. Germline CDR1 KGHSH, CDR2 LQKENI. V shed 0 bases and J 6 bases; nucleotides not matched to a gene: 7. CDR3 nucleotide sequence: TGTGCCAGCTCACCACCCCAGGGGGCTGGTGGCGAGCAGTACTTC. It is translated as CASSPPQGAGGEQYF.

This chain links TRBV7-9 with TRBJ2-1; no reliable D call. The CDR3 runs 14 residues. Trimming stripped 0 bases from V and 8 bases from J, with 11 bases between. Germline CDR1 is SEHNR and CDR2 is FQNEAQ (reference sequence). The CDR3: CASSLAKGWDEQFF. CDR3 nucleotide sequence: TGTGCCAGCAGCTTAGCGAAGGGTTGGGATGAGCAGTTCTTC.

J is TRBJ1-2 and V is TRBV13, with D unresolved. Germline values: CDR1 PRHDT, CDR2 FYEKMQ (reference sequence). V lost 4 bases, J lost 8 bases, and 8 bases lay in between. This CDR3 is 11 amino acids long. For the CDR3, the DNA is TGTGCCAGCAGCTCCCTACGAGGCTACACCTTC. As protein: CASSSLRGYTF. The entire variable domain, with the rest obtained from reference TRBV13 and TRBJ1-2, is as follows: AAGVIQSPRHLIKEKRETATLKCYPIPRHDTVYWYQQGPGQDPQFLISFYEKMQSDKGSIPDRFSAQQFSDYHSELNMSSLELGDSALYFCASSSLRGYTFGSGTRLTVV.

This clone turned up a few times. The chain uses TRBV4-1 and TRBJ1-5, with D maybe TRBD1 (5 bases). Germline assignment: CDR1 MGHRA and CDR2 YSYEKL. This CDR3 has 15 residues. V was trimmed by 1 base and J by 0 bases, leaving 7 bases between them. The CDR3 is CASSQGQYSNQPQHF. Written as DNA, the CDR3 is TGCGCCAGCAGCCAAGGACAGTATAGCAATCAGCCCCAGCATTTT.

The chain couples TRBV5-4 to TRBJ2-5, with D perhaps matching TRBD1 (5 bases). V lost 4 bases and J 5 bases, leaving 12 bases between the germline ends. The CDR3 has 13 residues. Germline V lookup: CDR1 SGHNT, CDR2 YYREEE (reference sequence). The CDR3 reads CASSPQGSETQYF. The CDR3 DNA sequence: TGTGCCAGCAGCCCCCAGGGATCCGAGACCCAGTACTTC.

V and J are TRBV7-3 and TRBJ2-1, with 7 positions matching TRBD1. This CDR3 has 13 amino acids. The trim removed 5 bases at V and 13 bases at J, leaving 11 bases unmatched. The germline V gene has CDR1 SGHTA and CDR2 FQGTGA. The CDR3 region has the DNA TGTGCCAGCAGCCCCGGACAGGCTCAGGACCAGTTCTTC. Its protein is CASSPGQAQDQFF.

The J gene is TRBJ2-1, the V gene TRBV7-9, with a tentative D call TRBD2 (7 bases). Per the germline V gene, CDR1 is SEHNR and CDR2 is FQNEAQ (reference sequence). The V and J ends lost 5 bases and 4 bases respectively, with 15 bases between them. The CDR3 covers 15 residues. The CDR3 loop reads CASSLGGAVYNEQFF. The DNA for the CDR3 is TGTGCCAGCAGCCTAGGGGGGGCGGTGTACAATGAGCAGTTCTTC.

In nucleotides, the CDR3 is TGTGCCAGCAGCCCGGAGTGGGGGCAGTACTTC. Its translation: CASSPEWGQYF. V and J are TRBV5-5 and TRBJ2-7, with D unclear. V gave up 4 bases and J gave up 9 bases, with 11 bases separating them. The CDR3 totals 11 residues. Per the germline V gene, CDR1 is SGHKS and CDR2 is YYEKEE (reference sequence).

Concerning this clone: The CDR3 end shows no conserved phenylalanine or tryptophan, and so a read error is likely. No DNA is shown, since the ends of the CDR3 on it are uncertain; the CDR3 is the one TCRdb lists. The chain employs TRBV5-6 and TRBJ2-3. The CDR3 spans 12 residues, counting both ends. Germline V gives CDR1 SGHDT, CDR2 YYEEEE. The CDR3 sequence: CASSLGQSHSEP.

This sequence joins TRBV19 and TRBJ1-4; 9 positions match TRBD1. This CDR3 contains 17 residues. V shed 5 bases and J 3 bases; nucleotides not matched to a gene: 10. Germline values: CDR1 LNHDA, CDR2 SQIVND (reference sequence). CDR3 sequence: CASSPRPRDRANEKLFF. In DNA, the CDR3 is TGTGCCAGTAGTCCGCGGCCGAGGGACAGGGCTAATGAAAAACTGTTTTTT.

The chain employs TRBV2 and TRBJ1-5; 8 nucleotides agree with TRBD1. The CDR3 sequence is 15 residues long. CDR1 is SNHLY, CDR2 FYNNEI, per germline. V shed 6 bases and J 1 base; nucleotides not matched to a gene: 5. As DNA, the CDR3 is TGTGCCAGCAGACCGGACAGGGTAAGCAATCAGCCCCAGCATTTT. It specifies CASRPDRVSNQPQHF. Complete variable domain (other parts from reference TRBV2 and TRBJ1-5): EPEVTQTPSHQVTQMGQEVILRCVPISNHLYFYWYRQILGQKVEFLVSFYNNEISEKSEIFDDQFSVERPDGSNFTLKIRSTKLEDSAMYFCASRPDRVSNQPQHFGDGTRLSIL.

CDR3 protein: CASSFGPSYGYTF. The CDR3 DNA sequence: TGTGCCAGCAGTTTCGGACCGAGCTATGGCTACACCTTC. The rearrangement links TRBV27 to TRBJ1-2; no clear D. The CDR3 totals 13 residues. The V gene lost 3 bases and the J gene lost 4 bases, with 9 bases spanning the gap. CDR1 MNHEY and CDR2 SMNVEV come from the germline V gene (reference sequence).

CDR3 nucleotides: TGTGCCAGCAACCCCGGGCCTCGGGGTTCACCCCTCCACTTT. This codes for CASNPGPRGSPLHF. The chain carries TRBV2 and TRBJ1-6; D is ambiguous. Per the germline V gene, CDR1 is SNHLY and CDR2 is FYNNEI. Trimming removed 7 bases from V and 9 bases from J, with 16 bases in between. The length of the CDR3 is 14 residues. Complete variable domain (other parts from reference TRBV2 and TRBJ1-6): EPEVTQTPSHQVTQMGQEVILRCVPISNHLYFYWYRQILGQKVEFLVSFYNNEISEKSEIFDDQFSVERPDGSNFTLKIRSTKLEDSAMYFCASNPGPRGSPLHFGNGTRLTVT.

This chain links TRBV7-2 with TRBJ2-3, with 7 bases fitting TRBD2. This CDR3 comprises 16 residues. The junction had 10 bases not matched to a gene; V was cut back by 5 bases and J by 2 bases. Germline values: CDR1 SGHTA, CDR2 FQGNSA. The CDR3 DNA follows: TGTGCCAGCAGCCGACATGGGAGGGCCCCCACAGATACGCAGTATTTT. This gives the protein CASSRHGRAPTDTQYF.

V and J are TRBV13 and TRBJ2-7, with 9 bases that match TRBD1. The V segment lost 5 bases and the J segment 8 bases; nucleotides outside the gene matches: 10. Germline V gene data show CDR1 as PRHDT and CDR2 as FYEKMQ (reference sequence). The CDR3 is made up of 14 amino acids. The CDR3 region is CASSTTGQGNKQYF. Here the CDR3 DNA reads TGTGCCAGCAGCACTACGGGACAGGGAAATAAGCAGTACTTC.